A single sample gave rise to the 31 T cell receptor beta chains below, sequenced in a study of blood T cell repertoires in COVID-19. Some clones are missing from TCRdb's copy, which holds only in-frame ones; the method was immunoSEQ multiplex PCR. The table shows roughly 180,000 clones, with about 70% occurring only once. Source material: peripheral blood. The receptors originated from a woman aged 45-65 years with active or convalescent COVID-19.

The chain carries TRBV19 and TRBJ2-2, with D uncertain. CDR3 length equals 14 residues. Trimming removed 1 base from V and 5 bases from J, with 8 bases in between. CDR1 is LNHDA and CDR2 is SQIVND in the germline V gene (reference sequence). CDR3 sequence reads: CASSIGPETGELFF. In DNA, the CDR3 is TGTGCCAGTAGTATAGGGCCCGAAACCGGGGAGCTGTTTTTT.

This CDR3 reads CASKWIGGSSYNSPLHF. The CDR3 DNA reads as TGTGCCAGCAAGTGGATCGGGGGGAGCTCCTATAATTCACCCCTCCACTTT. V and J are TRBV28 and TRBJ1-6; D perhaps matches TRBD1 (5 bases). Germline V gives CDR1 MDHEN, CDR2 SYDVKM. V was trimmed by 7 bases and J by 0 bases, leaving 16 bases between them. The CDR3 loop spans 17 amino acids.

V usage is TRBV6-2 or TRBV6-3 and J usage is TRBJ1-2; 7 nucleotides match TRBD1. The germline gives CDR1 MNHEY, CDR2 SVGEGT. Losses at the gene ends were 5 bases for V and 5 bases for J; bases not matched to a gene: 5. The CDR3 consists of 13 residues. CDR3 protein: CASSRDSTYGYTF. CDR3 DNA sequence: TGTGCCAGCAGTCGGGACAGCACGTATGGCTACACCTTC.

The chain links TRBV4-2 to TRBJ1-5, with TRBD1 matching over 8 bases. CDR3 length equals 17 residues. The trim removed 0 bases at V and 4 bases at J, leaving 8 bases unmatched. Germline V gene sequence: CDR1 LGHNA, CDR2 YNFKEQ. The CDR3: CASSQEVQGAVNQPQHF. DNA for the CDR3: TGTGCCAGCAGCCAAGAAGTCCAGGGGGCTGTTAATCAGCCCCAGCATTTT.

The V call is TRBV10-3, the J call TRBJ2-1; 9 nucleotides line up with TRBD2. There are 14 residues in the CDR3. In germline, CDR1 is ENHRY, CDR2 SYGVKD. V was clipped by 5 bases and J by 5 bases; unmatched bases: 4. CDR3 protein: CAISRTSEDNEQFF. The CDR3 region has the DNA TGTGCCATCAGTAGGACTAGCGAAGACAATGAGCAGTTCTTC.

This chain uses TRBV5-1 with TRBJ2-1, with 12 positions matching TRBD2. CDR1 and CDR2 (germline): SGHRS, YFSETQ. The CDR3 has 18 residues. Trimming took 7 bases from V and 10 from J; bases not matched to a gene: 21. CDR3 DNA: TGCGCCAGCTTTTCCGGGACAGGGAGACTAGCGGGAGTGGGCGAGCAGTTCTTC. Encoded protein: CASFSGTGRLAGVGEQFF.

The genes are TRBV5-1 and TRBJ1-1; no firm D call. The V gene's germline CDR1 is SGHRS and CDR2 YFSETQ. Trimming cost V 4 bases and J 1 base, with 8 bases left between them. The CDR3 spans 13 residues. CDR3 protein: CASSEGGNTEAFF. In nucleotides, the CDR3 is TGCGCCAGCAGCGAGGGAGGGAACACTGAAGCTTTCTTT.

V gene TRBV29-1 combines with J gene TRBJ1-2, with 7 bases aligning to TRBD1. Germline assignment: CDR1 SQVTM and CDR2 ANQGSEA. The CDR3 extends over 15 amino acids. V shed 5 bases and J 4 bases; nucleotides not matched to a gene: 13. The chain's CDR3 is CSVRDSSMGTYGYTF. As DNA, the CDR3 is TGCAGCGTTAGGGACAGTTCTATGGGTACCTATGGCTACACCTTC.

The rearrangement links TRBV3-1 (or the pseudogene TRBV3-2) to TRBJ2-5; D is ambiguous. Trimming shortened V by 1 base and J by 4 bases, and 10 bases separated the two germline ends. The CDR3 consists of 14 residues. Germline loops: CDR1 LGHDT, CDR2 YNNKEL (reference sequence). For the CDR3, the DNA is TGTGCCAGCAGCCAAGGAGCCGGGTTAGAGACCCAGTACTTC. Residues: CASSQGAGLETQYF.

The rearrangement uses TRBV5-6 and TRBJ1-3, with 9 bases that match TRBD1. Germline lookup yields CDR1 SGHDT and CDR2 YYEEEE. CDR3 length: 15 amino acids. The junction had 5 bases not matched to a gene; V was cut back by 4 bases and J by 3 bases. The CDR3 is CASSRTGGGGNTIYF. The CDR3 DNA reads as TGTGCCAGCAGCCGTACAGGGGGCGGTGGAAACACCATATATTTT. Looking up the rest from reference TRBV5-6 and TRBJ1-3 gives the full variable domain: DAGVTQSPTHLIKTRGQQVTLRCSPKSGHDTVSWYQQALGQGPQFIFQYYEEEERQRGNFPDRFSGHQFPNYSSELNVNALLLGDSALYLCASSRTGGGGNTIYFGEGSWLTVV.

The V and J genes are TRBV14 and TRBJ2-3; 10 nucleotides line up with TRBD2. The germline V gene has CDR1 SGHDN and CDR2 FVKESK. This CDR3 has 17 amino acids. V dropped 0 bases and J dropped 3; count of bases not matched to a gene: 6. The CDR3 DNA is TGTGCCAGCAGCCAAGATAGGCAACTAGCGGGAACAGATACGCAGTATTTT. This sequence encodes CASSQDRQLAGTDTQYF.

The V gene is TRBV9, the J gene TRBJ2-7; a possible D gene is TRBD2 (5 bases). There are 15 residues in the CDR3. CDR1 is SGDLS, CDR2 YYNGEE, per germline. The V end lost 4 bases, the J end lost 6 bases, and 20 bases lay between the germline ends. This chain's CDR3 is CASSNGVNHLTEQYF. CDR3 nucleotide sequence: TGTGCCAGCAGCAACGGGGTCAACCATCTTACCGAGCAGTACTTC.

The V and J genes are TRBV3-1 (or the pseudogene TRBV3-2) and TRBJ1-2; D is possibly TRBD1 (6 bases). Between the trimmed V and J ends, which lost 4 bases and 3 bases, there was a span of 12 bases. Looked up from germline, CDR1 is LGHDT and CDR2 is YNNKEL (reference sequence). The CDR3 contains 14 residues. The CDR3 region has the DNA TGTGCCAGCAGCCCACAAACAGGGCACTATGGCTACACCTTC. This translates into CASSPQTGHYGYTF.

CDR3 DNA sequence: TGTGCCAGCAGCTTAGGGCGGAACACTGAAGCTTTCTTT. As protein: CASSLGRNTEAFF. The chain couples TRBV7-3 to TRBJ1-1; D unresolved. With 2 bases removed from V and 1 base from J, the gap between germline ends came to 5 bases. Germline CDR1 SGHTA, CDR2 FQGTGA. This CDR3 is built from 13 residues.

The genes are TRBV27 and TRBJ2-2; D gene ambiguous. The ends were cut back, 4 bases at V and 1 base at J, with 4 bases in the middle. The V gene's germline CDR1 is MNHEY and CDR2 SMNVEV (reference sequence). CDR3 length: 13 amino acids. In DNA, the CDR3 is TGTGCCAGCAGTTCGCGGAACACCGGGGAGCTGTTTTTT. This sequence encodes CASSSRNTGELFF.

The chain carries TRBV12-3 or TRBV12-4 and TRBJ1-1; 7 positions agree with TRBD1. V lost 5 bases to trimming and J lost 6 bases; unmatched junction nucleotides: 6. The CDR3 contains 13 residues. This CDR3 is CASSEDRIAEAFF. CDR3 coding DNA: TGTGCCAGCAGTGAGGACAGGATAGCTGAAGCTTTCTTT.

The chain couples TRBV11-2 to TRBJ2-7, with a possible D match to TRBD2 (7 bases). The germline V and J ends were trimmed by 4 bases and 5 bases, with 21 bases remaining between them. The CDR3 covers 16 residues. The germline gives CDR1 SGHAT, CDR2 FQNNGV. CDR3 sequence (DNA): TGTGCCAGCAGCTACCCAGTGGGGGGGGGCGGCCACGAGCAGTACTTC. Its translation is CASSYPVGGGGHEQYF.

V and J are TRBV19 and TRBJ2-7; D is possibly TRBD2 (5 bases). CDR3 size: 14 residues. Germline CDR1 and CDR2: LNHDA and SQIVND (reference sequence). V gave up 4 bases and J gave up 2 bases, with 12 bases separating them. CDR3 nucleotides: TGTGCCAGTAGTACACAAGCGGCGACCTACGAGCAGTACTTC. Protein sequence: CASSTQAATYEQYF.

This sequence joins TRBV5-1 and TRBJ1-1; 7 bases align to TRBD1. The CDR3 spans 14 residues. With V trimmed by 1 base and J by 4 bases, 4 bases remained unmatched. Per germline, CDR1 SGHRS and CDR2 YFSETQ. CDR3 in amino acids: CASSLSTGSTEAFF. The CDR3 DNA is TGCGCCAGCAGCTTGTCGACAGGGAGCACTGAAGCTTTCTTT. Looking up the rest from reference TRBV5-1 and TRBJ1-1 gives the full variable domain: KAGVTQTPRYLIKTRGQQVTLSCSPISGHRSVSWYQQTPGQGLQFLFEYFSETQRNKGNFPGRFSGRQFSNSRSEMNVSTLELGDSALYLCASSLSTGSTEAFFGQGTRLTVV.

CDR3 loop: CASSHQGLSYEQYF. In nucleotides, the CDR3 is TGTGCCAGCTCACACCAGGGGTTGTCCTACGAGCAGTACTTC. The rearrangement uses TRBV16 and TRBJ2-7; a weak D match, TRBD1 (6 bases). This CDR3 is 14 amino acids long. CDR1 is KGHSY, CDR2 FQNENV, per germline. V was pared by 8 bases and J by 1 base, with 15 bases between.

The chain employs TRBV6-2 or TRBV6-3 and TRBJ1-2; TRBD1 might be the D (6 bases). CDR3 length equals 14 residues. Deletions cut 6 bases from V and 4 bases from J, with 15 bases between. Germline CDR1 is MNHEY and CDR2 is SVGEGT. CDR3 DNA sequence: TGTGCCAGCAGCCTATTGACAGGACCCTATGGCTACACCTTC. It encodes CASSLLTGPYGYTF.

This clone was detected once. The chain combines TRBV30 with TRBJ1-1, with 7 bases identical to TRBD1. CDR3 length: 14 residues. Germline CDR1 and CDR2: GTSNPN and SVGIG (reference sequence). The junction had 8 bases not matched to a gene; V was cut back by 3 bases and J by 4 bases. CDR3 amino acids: CAWRRQGFGTEAFF. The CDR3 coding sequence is TGTGCCTGGAGAAGACAGGGTTTCGGCACTGAAGCTTTCTTT. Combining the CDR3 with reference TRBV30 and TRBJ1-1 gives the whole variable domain SQTIHQWPATLVQPVGSPLSLECTVEGTSNPNLYWYRQAAGRGLQLLFYSVGIGQISSEVPQNLSASRPQDRQFILSSKKLLLSDSGFYLCAWRRQGFGTEAFFGQGTRLTVV.

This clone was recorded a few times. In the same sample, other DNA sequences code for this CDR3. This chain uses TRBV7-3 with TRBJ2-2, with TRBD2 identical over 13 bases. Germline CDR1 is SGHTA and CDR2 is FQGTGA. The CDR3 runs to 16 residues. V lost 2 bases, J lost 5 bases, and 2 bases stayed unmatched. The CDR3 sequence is CASSLGLAGATGELFF. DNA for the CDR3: TGTGCCAGCAGCTTAGGACTAGCGGGAGCGACCGGGGAGCTGTTTTTT.

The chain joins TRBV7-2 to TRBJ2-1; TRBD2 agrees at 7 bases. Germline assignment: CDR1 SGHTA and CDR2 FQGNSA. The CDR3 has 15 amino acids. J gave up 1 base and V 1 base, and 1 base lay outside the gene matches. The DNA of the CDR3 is TGTGCCAGCAGCTTAGGCGGGAGATCCTACAATGAGCAGTTCTTC. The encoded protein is CASSLGGRSYNEQFF. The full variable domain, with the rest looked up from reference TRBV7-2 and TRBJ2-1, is GAGVSQSPSNKVTEKGKDVELRCDPISGHTALYWYRQSLGQGLEFLIYFQGNSAPDKSGLPSDRFSAERTGGSVSTLTIQRTQQEDSAVYLCASSLGGRSYNEQFFGPGTRLTVL.

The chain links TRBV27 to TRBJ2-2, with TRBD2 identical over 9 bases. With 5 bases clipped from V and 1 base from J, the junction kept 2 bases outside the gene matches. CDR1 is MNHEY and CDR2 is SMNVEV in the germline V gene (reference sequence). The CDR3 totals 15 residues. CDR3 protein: CASSPTSGNTGELFF. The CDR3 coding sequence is TGTGCCAGCAGTCCGACTAGCGGGAACACCGGGGAGCTGTTTTTT.

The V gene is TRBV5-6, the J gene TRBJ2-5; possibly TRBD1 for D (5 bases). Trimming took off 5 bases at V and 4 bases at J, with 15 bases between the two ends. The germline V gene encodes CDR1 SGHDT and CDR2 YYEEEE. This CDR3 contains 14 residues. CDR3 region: CASSTTGVRETQYF. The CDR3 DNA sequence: TGTGCCAGCAGTACCACAGGAGTCAGAGAGACCCAGTACTTC.

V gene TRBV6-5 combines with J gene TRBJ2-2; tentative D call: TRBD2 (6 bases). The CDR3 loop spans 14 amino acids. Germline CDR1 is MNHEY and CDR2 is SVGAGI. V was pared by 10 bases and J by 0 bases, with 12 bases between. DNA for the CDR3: TGTGCCACCAAGGGGACTTCGAACACCGGGGAGCTGTTTTTT. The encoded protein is CATKGTSNTGELFF.

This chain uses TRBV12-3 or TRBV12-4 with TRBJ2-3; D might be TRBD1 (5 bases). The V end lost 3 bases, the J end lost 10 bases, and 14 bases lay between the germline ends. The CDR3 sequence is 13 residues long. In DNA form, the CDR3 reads TGTGCCAGCAGTTTGAAAGGGGCGTCCCCGCAGTATTTT. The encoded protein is CASSLKGASPQYF.

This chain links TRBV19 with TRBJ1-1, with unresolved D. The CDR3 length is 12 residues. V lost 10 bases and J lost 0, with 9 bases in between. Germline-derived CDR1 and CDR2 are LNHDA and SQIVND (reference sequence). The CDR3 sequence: CATTGLNTEAFF. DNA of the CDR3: TGTGCCACTACGGGTCTGAACACTGAAGCTTTCTTT.

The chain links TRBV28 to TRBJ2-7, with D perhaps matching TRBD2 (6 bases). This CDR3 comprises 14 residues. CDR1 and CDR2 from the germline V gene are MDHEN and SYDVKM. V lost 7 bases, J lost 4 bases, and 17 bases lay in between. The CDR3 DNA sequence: TGTGCCAGCACCTACAGCGGCGGGACGTACGAGCAGTACTTC. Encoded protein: CASTYSGGTYEQYF. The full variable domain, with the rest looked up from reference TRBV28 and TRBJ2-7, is DVKVTQSSRYLVKRTGEKVFLECVQDMDHENMFWYRQDPGLGLRLIYFSYDVKMKEKGDIPEGYSVSREKKERFSLILESASTNQTSMYLCASTYSGGTYEQYFGPGTRLTVT.

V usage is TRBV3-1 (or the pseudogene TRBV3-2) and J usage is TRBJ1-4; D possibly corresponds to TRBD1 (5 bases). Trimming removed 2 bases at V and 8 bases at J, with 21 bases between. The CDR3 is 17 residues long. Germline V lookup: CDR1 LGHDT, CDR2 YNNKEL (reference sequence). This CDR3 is CASSQKGAGGVGEKLFF. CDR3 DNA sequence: TGTGCCAGCAGCCAAAAAGGCGCCGGAGGGGTTGGGGAAAAACTGTTTTTT.